This T cell receptor beta chain is from a study of cytomegalovirus exposure and HLA in healthy donors (dated by TCRdb to about 2017). About the full investigation: The roughly 670 repertoires of the first cohort and the roughly 120 validation repertoires were produced on the same platform, according to a later analysis. The aim of the study was to test whether cataloging public T cell receptors could identify signatures of past pathogen exposure. Along with the approximately 700-subject first cohort, a separate validation cohort of over 90 different subjects was used. To predict cytomegalovirus infection status, the study combined high-throughput TCR immunosequencing, statistical association of individual TCRs with disease status, and machine learning. Overall results and qualifications from the work: All 120 or so repertoires were used to score co-occurrence in the validation cohort in a later analysis, because that analysis had no HLA typing for the cohort. The authors suggested that the approach could potentially be extended to other disease states and immunological phenotypes. A few of the identified cytomegalovirus-associated TCR beta chains were confirmed in vitro to be specific for cytomegalovirus antigens. Most TCR sequences were seen in very few donors, while some public TCRs were found in many individuals. In a later analysis, TCRs clustered in the first cohort were found to also tend to co-occur in the approximately 120 validation repertoires, with about 93% of cluster scores above 0. Cytomegalovirus status was reported to be diagnosed by the classifier with high specificity and sensitivity in both the original and validation cohorts. The study listed 150 to 200 TCR beta chains as associated with cytomegalovirus.

V gives up 8 bases and J gives up 6 bases, and the segment between their germline ends measures 10 bases. The germline V gene specifies LGHNA as CDR1 and YNFKEQ as CDR2. CDR3 length: 11 amino acids, cysteine to phenylalanine. CDR3 DNA is the only sequence kept; it has 33 bases, read in frame from the first base. Turning to this clone: The clone's antigen remains unknown. No much larger clone is present one base from it, and per-base qualities are unavailable.

The donors were included in the validation cohort of over a hundred subjects, a group kept apart from the roughly 730-subject first cohort. The library relied on the immunoSEQ multiplex PCR assay. The study's processing was this. To diagnose cytomegalovirus status from the catalog of TCR beta chain sequences, a statistical classification framework was built. Sourced from immuneACCESS, this table was stored by TCRdb with only in-frame sequences that have V and J called. A share of the clones is absent; for the studies checked, an unresolved V gene accounts for under half, and the remainder has no known explanation. D and trimming come from the DNA, and the V and J calls and clone size come from that table. The sample table records 150,000 to 200,000 clones; around 85% of these occur just once. The ten largest account for around a sixth of the sample.

Input material: PBMCs. Rearrangement joined TRBV4-2 to TRBJ1-2; the D gene is perhaps TRBD1, on 5 matching bases. This sequence was found in a man between 18 and 29 years old in good health and CMV-seropositive. The DNA sequence follows: TGTGCCAGCGGGGGGGATAATGGCTACACCTTC. Translated, this gives CASGGDNGYTF.